This entry lists 22 T cell receptor beta chains sequenced from one sample in a study of cytomegalovirus exposure and HLA in healthy donors. Both 60 Vbeta primers and 13 Jbeta primers went into the PCR. Here immunoSEQ multiplex PCR was the method, and the copy in TCRdb shows in-frame clones only, minus some. This sample has under 200,000 clones, with less than 90% found just once. Sequenced input: PBMCs. Receptors were obtained from a woman aged 18 to 35 in good health and CMV-seronegative.

The rearrangement uses TRBV29-1 and TRBJ1-2, with TRBD1 matching over 7 bases. The CDR3 totals 15 residues. J lost 4 bases, V lost 0 bases, and 8 bases had no gene match. Germline lookup yields CDR1 SQVTM and CDR2 ANQGSEA. Here the CDR3 reads CSVEETGTVSYGYTF. The CDR3 bases are TGCAGCGTTGAAGAAACGGGGACAGTCTCCTATGGCTACACCTTC.

A few counts support this clone. Here the CDR3 DNA reads TGTGCCAGCCTTCTAGCGGGGGCTAATGAAAAACTGTTTTTT. Its protein product is CASLLAGANEKLFF. V is TRBV5-6 and J is TRBJ1-4, with D possibly being TRBD1 (5 bases). The CDR3 totals 14 residues. The V gene lost 7 bases and the J gene lost 3 bases, with 13 bases spanning the gap. Per germline, CDR1 SGHDT and CDR2 YYEEEE.

V usage is TRBV6-1 and J usage is TRBJ2-1; TRBD2 aligns across 11 bases. Trimming took 6 bases from V and 7 from J; bases not matched to a gene: 8. Germline loops: CDR1 MNHNS, CDR2 SASEGT. This CDR3 region has 15 residues. CDR3 sequence reads: CASRQLAGVSNEQFF. CDR3 bases: TGTGCCAGCAGACAACTAGCGGGAGTGTCGAATGAGCAGTTCTTC.

V is TRBV30 and J is TRBJ2-7; 8 positions match TRBD2. Losses at the gene ends were 2 bases for V and 4 bases for J; bases not matched to a gene: 4. The CDR3 consists of 13 residues. Looked up from germline, CDR1 is GTSNPN and CDR2 is SVGIG (reference sequence). CDR3 bases: TGTGCCTGGAGTACTAGCGGCGCGTACGAGCAGTACTTC. Translation gives CAWSTSGAYEQYF.

The chain couples TRBV27 to TRBJ1-6; 7 bases line up with TRBD1. V lost 2 bases and J lost 7; bases outside the gene matches: 2. This CDR3 comprises 14 residues. Germline CDR1 is MNHEY and CDR2 is SMNVEV (reference sequence). The DNA of the CDR3 is TGTGCCAGCAGTTTAGAGACAGGGAATTCACCCCTCCACTTT. Encoded protein: CASSLETGNSPLHF.

V and J are TRBV11-1 and TRBJ2-3; D remains unclear. Per germline, CDR1 SGHAT and CDR2 FQDESV (reference sequence). This CDR3 is built from 18 residues. The V gene lost 3 bases and the J gene lost 3 bases, with 22 bases spanning the gap. The CDR3 bases are TGTGCCAGCAGCTTTTGGTCAGGTAAGGCCCCAAGGACAGATACGCAGTATTTT. It yields the protein CASSFWSGKAPRTDTQYF.

The V gene is TRBV7-9, the J gene TRBJ2-7, with a tentative D call TRBD1 (6 bases). The CDR3 length is 13 residues. Per germline, CDR1 SEHNR and CDR2 FQNEAQ (reference sequence). V lost 2 bases and J 5 bases, leaving 10 bases between the germline ends. In nucleotides, the CDR3 is TGTGCCAGCAGCTTACAGGGGTTCCACGAGCAGTACTTC. Its translation: CASSLQGFHEQYF.

This sequence joins TRBV11-1 and TRBJ2-3; 8 positions match TRBD2. Germline CDR1 reads SGHAT; CDR2 reads FQDESV (reference sequence). Germline trimming cut 5 bases from V and 2 bases from J; bases unmatched to any gene: 6. The CDR3 loop spans 15 amino acids. DNA of the CDR3: TGTGCCAGCAGCAAGACCGGGAGGGTCACAGATACGCAGTATTTT. It translates to CASSKTGRVTDTQYF.

The chain uses TRBV28 and TRBJ2-5; unclear D gene. The CDR3 extends over 11 amino acids. V lost 7 bases, J lost 2 bases, and 5 bases lay in between. The germline V gene encodes CDR1 MDHEN and CDR2 SYDVKM. The CDR3 sequence: CASISQETQYF. DNA for the CDR3: TGTGCCAGCATTTCTCAAGAGACCCAGTACTTC.

The gene calls are TRBV9 and TRBJ2-2; no clear D. There are 15 residues in the CDR3. Germline loops: CDR1 SGDLS, CDR2 YYNGEE. V dropped 4 bases and J dropped 6 bases, with 16 bases sitting between them. The CDR3 nucleotides are TGTGCCAGCAGCACCTCTTCAAAGCTGGCCGGGGAGCTGTTTTTT. Translation: CASSTSSKLAGELFF.

This clone has just one count. This chain joins TRBV5-4 and TRBJ2-3; possible D gene TRBD2, 5 bases. The ends were cut back, 0 bases at V and 7 bases at J, with 15 bases in the middle. Germline CDR1 SGHNT, CDR2 YYREEE (reference sequence). The CDR3 length is 15 residues. Here the CDR3 DNA reads TGTGCCAGCAGCTTGGTCACGGGATCTCTGAATACGCAGTATTTT. Amino acid sequence: CASSLVTGSLNTQYF.

The chain recombines TRBV2 with TRBJ1-1, with TRBD1 as a possible D gene (5 bases). V lost 6 bases and J 0 bases, leaving 14 bases between the germline ends. The CDR3 extends over 15 amino acids. The germline gives CDR1 SNHLY, CDR2 FYNNEI. The chain's CDR3 is CASRRRGDVNTEAFF. The CDR3 nucleotides are TGTGCCAGCAGGCGGCGGGGGGATGTGAACACTGAAGCTTTCTTT.

This chain joins TRBV2 and TRBJ1-1, with D perhaps TRBD1 (6 bases). The CDR3 spans 15 residues. V was clipped by 4 bases and J by 1 base, with 13 bases between them. The V gene's germline CDR1 is SNHLY and CDR2 FYNNEI. DNA for the CDR3: TGTGCCAGCAGTGCCCGGACAGCAGAGAACACTGAAGCTTTCTTT. Amino acid sequence: CASSARTAENTEAFF.

The genes are TRBV7-9 and TRBJ2-1, with D unresolved. Deletions cut 5 bases from V and 3 bases from J, with 14 bases between. The CDR3 consists of 15 residues. Looked up from germline, CDR1 is SEHNR and CDR2 is FQNEAQ (reference sequence). In DNA, the CDR3 is TGTGCCAGCAGCCCGAGGCGGTATGTCTACAATGAGCAGTTCTTC. It translates to CASSPRRYVYNEQFF.

The J gene is TRBJ1-4, the V gene TRBV28; 8 nucleotides align to TRBD1. Germline lookup yields CDR1 MDHEN and CDR2 SYDVKM. This CDR3 is built from 14 residues. The ends lost 9 bases at V and 8 bases at J; junction bases unmatched: 11. DNA for the CDR3: TGTGCCAGTTCCTCACAGGGGGTGGACGAAAAACTGTTTTTT. It specifies CASSSQGVDEKLFF.

This clone showed up just a few times. V gene TRBV5-4 combines with J gene TRBJ2-1; 14 positions agree with TRBD2. The CDR3 has 16 residues. Germline V gene data show CDR1 as SGHNT and CDR2 as YYREEE (reference sequence). J gave up 3 bases and V 3 bases, and 2 bases lay outside the gene matches. This CDR3 reads CASSSGLAGGYNEQFF. The CDR3 nucleotides are TGTGCCAGCAGCTCAGGACTAGCGGGGGGCTACAATGAGCAGTTCTTC.

The V gene is TRBV27, the J gene TRBJ2-5, with D unclear. The CDR3 is 13 residues long. The germline gives CDR1 MNHEY, CDR2 SMNVEV (reference sequence). V lost 0 bases and J 5 bases, leaving 7 bases between the germline ends. CDR3 residues: CASSLSPLETQYF. CDR3 DNA: TGTGCCAGCAGTTTATCCCCACTCGAGACCCAGTACTTC.

The chain couples TRBV7-8 to TRBJ1-1, with a weak D call TRBD1 (6 bases). CDR1 is SGHVS, CDR2 FQNEAQ, per germline. The germline V and J ends were trimmed by 2 bases and 1 base, with 8 bases remaining between them. This CDR3 is 14 amino acids long. The CDR3 loop is CASSLQGKNTEAFF. Here the CDR3 DNA reads TGTGCCAGCAGCTTACAGGGGAAGAACACTGAAGCTTTCTTT.

The V gene is TRBV10-1, the J gene TRBJ2-3, with D perhaps matching TRBD2 (6 bases). This CDR3 spans 14 amino acids. The ends were cut back, 6 bases at V and 2 bases at J, with 12 bases in the middle. Per germline, CDR1 WNHNN and CDR2 SYGVQD (reference sequence). The CDR3 region is CASSRDLTTDTQYF. The DNA for the CDR3 is TGCGCCAGCAGCCGGGACTTAACCACAGATACGCAGTATTTT.

The chain joins TRBV4-1 to TRBJ1-6; 7 bases fit TRBD1. Trimming removed 1 base from V and 6 bases from J; junction bases left unmatched: 9. This CDR3 region has 17 residues. Germline V CDR1 and CDR2: MGHRA, YSYEKL. The CDR3 region has the DNA TGCGCCAGCAGCCAAGGTATACAGGGGAGCCTTAATTCACCCCTCCACTTT. It translates to CASSQGIQGSLNSPLHF.

The CDR3 DNA sequence: TGTGCCAGTAGAATGACAGGAGGGAACACTGAAGCTTTCTTT. It is translated as CASRMTGGNTEAFF. The V and J genes are TRBV19 and TRBJ1-1, with D perhaps matching TRBD1 (6 bases). This CDR3 has 14 amino acids. V lost 6 bases and J lost 1, with 12 bases in between. Germline V lookup: CDR1 LNHDA, CDR2 SQIVND (reference sequence).

The rearrangement joins TRBV21-1 to TRBJ1-1; TRBD1 is the table's D call, not checked against the DNA. TRBV21-1 constitutes a pseudogene. The CDR3 is 16 residues long. The DNA for the CDR3 is TGTGCCAGCAGCCCCAAAGGAACAGGGATCCGGGCTGAAGCTTTCTTT. It codes for CASSPKGTGIRAEAFF.